The clone carrying this T cell receptor (beta chain) was seen only once. Its antigen remains unknown. The V and J ends lost 6 bases and 2 bases, in that order; junction bases with no gene match: 8. The CDR3 runs 16 residues. Germline loops: CDR1 SGHNT, CDR2 YENEEA. This record belongs to a study of cytomegalovirus exposure and HLA in healthy donors. Overall study: Around 86 million unique TCRs, all from HLA-typed donors, were included in an early release of the data. Study-wide results and caveats: Follow-up analysis later connected one missense variant in DCLRE1C with trimming of TCR beta V- and J-genes.

PCR primers comprised 60 Vbeta and 13 Jbeta primers. Only in-frame clones appear in the TCRdb table, and some are missing; sequencing was by immunoSEQ multiplex PCR. The sample carries fewer than 140,000 clones, 70% to 80% recorded once. Healthy bone marrow donors formed the donor group. V usage is TRBV11-3 and J usage is TRBJ2-3; 10 bases are shared with TRBD2. The material sequenced was PBMCs. The clonotype originates from a female donor in good health and CMV-seronegative. The CDR3 here is CASRSGLATNTDTQYF. CDR3 nucleotides: TGTGCCAGCAGGTCGGGACTAGCGACCAACACAGATACGCAGTATTTT.